These T cell receptor beta chains were read from a single sample in a study of blood T cell repertoires in COVID-19. Data came from immunoSEQ multiplex PCR; TCRdb stores just in-frame clones and leaves some out. The repertoire holds about 210,000 clones, with about 81% as singletons. Sequencing was performed on peripheral blood. Source of these receptors: an older woman with COVID-19, enrolled during active disease. The CDR3 runs from the conserved cysteine through the conserved F or W. Fields, in order: V gene, clone size, CDR3 protein. Size is omitted from some rows. Given values are once, few, many or a class for expanded clones.

V gene: TRBV5-6
clone size: NA
CDR3 protein: CASSSGTSGIFAYNEQFF

V gene: TRBV19
clone size: NA
CDR3 protein: CASRGQGSSGELFF

V gene: TRBV4-3
clone size: NA
CDR3 protein: CASSQGRQDLNTEAFF

V gene: TRBV7-9
clone size: NA
CDR3 protein: CASRLTGTSANDEQFF

V gene: TRBV9
clone size: NA
CDR3 protein: CASSPPPGLETQYF

V gene: TRBV19
clone size: NA
CDR3 protein: CASSPWADKNTGELFF

V gene: TRBV28
clone size: NA
CDR3 protein: CASSPLRGQNYGYTF

V gene: TRBV5-1
clone size: NA
CDR3 protein: CASSLGGLAAQSDNEQFF

V gene: TRBV7-2
clone size: NA
CDR3 protein: CASSLIGRGADTQYF

V gene: TRBV5-1
clone size: few
CDR3 protein: CASSLNKQETQYF

V gene: TRBV25-1
clone size: NA
CDR3 protein: CASTTGLALRNEQFF

V gene: TRBV6-5
clone size: NA
CDR3 protein: CASTIVGGDTEAFF

V gene: TRBV6-5
clone size: NA
CDR3 protein: CASSYYLAGFNEQFF

V gene: TRBV5-4
clone size: NA
CDR3 protein: CASSLNAGGGYTF

V gene: TRBV9
clone size: NA
CDR3 protein: CASSVAGAGGYEQYF

V gene: TRBV18
clone size: NA
CDR3 protein: CASSPQTYNGNTIYF

V gene: TRBV7-2
clone size: NA
CDR3 protein: CATSPQQGGYGYTF

V gene: TRBV14
clone size: NA
CDR3 protein: CASSTGGYAAFF

V gene: TRBV12-3/TRBV12-4
clone size: NA
CDR3 protein: CASQGPGELFF

V gene: TRBV5-5
clone size: NA
CDR3 protein: CASSFLDREAFF

V gene: TRBV7-2
clone size: NA
CDR3 protein: CASSSGLAGDHEQFF

V gene: TRBV19
clone size: NA
CDR3 protein: CASSMSQKSNQPQHF

V gene: TRBV10-2
clone size: NA
CDR3 protein: CASSGTGVTDTQYF

V gene: TRBV28
clone size: NA
CDR3 protein: CASSLGRGRVETQYF